These T cell receptor beta chains were read from a single sample in a study of blood T cell repertoires in COVID-19. Some clones are missing from TCRdb's copy, which holds only in-frame ones; the method was immunoSEQ multiplex PCR. The sample contains about 110,000 clones, over 75% of which appear only once. The sample comprised peripheral blood. These receptors were obtained from a woman aged 80 or over with active or convalescent COVID-19. Both conserved end residues are part of each CDR3. The D gene is left open where the match is weak. Only some rows state a clone size, as once, few, many or a class for expanded clones.

d_gene,j_gene,len,abundance,v_gene,CDR3aa,CDR3nt
-,TRBJ1-2,12,-,TRBV29-1,CSVAAGFGGYTF,TGCAGCGTTGCGGCGGGCTTTGGCGGCTACACCTTC
-,TRBJ1-2,16,-,TRBV4-1,CASSQEGQSASYGYTF,TGCGCCAGCAGCCAAGAAGGACAGTCGGCGAGCTATGGCTACACCTTC
TRBD1,TRBJ1-5,13,-,TRBV18,CASSRDRDQPQHF,TGTGCCAGCTCACGAGACAGGGATCAGCCCCAGCATTTT
-,TRBJ2-5,13,-,TRBV5-4,CASSLGQGETQYF,TGTGCCAGCAGCTTGGGCCAGGGGGAGACCCAGTACTTC
-,TRBJ1-1,17,few,TRBV18,CASSRTGPKRGNTEAFF,TGTGCCAGCTCACGTACCGGGCCAAAAAGGGGGAACACTGAAGCTTTCTTT
-,TRBJ1-2,12,-,TRBV20-1,CSASTGNYGYTF,TGCAGTGCTAGTACGGGGAACTATGGCTACACCTTC
-,TRBJ1-3,16,-,TRBV5-1,CASSAGPFFSGNTIYF,TGCGCCAGCAGCGCGGGGCCATTCTTCTCTGGAAACACCATATATTTT
TRBD2,TRBJ2-1,21,-,TRBV4-3,CASSQDLILAGGPRERNEQFF,TGCGCCAGCAGCCAAGACCTGATACTAGCGGGAGGGCCGAGGGAGCGTAATGAGCAGTTCTTC
-,TRBJ2-7,14,-,TRBV2,CASSKDRASYEQYF,TGTGCCAGCAGCAAAGACAGAGCATCCTACGAGCAGTACTTC
TRBD1,TRBJ1-1,13,-,TRBV13,CASSHGQGASAFF,TGTGCCAGCAGCCACGGACAGGGGGCATCGGCTTTCTTT
-,TRBJ2-1,13,-,TRBV3-1/TRBV3-2,CASSLEPGNEQFF,TGTGCCAGCAGCCTCGAACCCGGGAATGAGCAGTTCTTC
-,TRBJ2-5,14,-,TRBV24-1,CATSVQGFEETQYF,TGTGCCACCAGTGTGCAGGGGTTCGAAGAGACCCAGTACTTC
TRBD1,TRBJ1-5,15,-,TRBV6-5,CASKQQGISNQPQHF,TGTGCCAGCAAACAACAGGGGATTAGCAATCAGCCCCAGCATTTT
TRBD1,TRBJ2-1,15,-,TRBV24-1,CATSDSGTGNNEQFF,TGTGCCACCAGTGATTCCGGGACAGGCAACAATGAGCAGTTCTTC
TRBD2,TRBJ2-1,17,-,TRBV7-9,CASSLAGLSGATNEQFF,TGTGCCAGCAGCTTAGCGGGTTTAAGCGGGGCCACCAATGAGCAGTTCTTC
-,TRBJ2-1,17,-,TRBV7-3,CASSSSQWAGGRNEQFF,TGTGCCAGCAGCTCCAGCCAGTGGGCGGGTGGTCGGAATGAGCAGTTCTTC
-,TRBJ1-2,17,-,TRBV3-1/TRBV3-2,CASSPTVFPPINYGYTF,TGTGCCAGCAGCCCTACCGTGTTTCCGCCGATCAACTATGGCTACACCTTC
-,TRBJ1-2,11,-,TRBV28,CASSFTYGYTF,TGTGCCAGCAGTTTCACTTATGGCTACACCTTC
TRBD1,TRBJ1-1,15,-,TRBV5-6,CASSLWDRINTEAFF,TGTGCCAGCAGCCTCTGGGACAGGATAAACACTGAAGCTTTCTTT
TRBD1,TRBJ1-1,12,-,TRBV29-1,CSARQGGTEAFF,TGCAGCGCCAGACAGGGGGGGACTGAAGCTTTCTTT
TRBD1,TRBJ2-7,14,-,TRBV6-5,CASSSYRGINEQYF,TGTGCCAGCAGTTCCTACAGGGGGATCAACGAGCAGTACTTC
-,TRBJ1-5,19,-,TRBV15,CATSRDADNRQSPNQPQHF,TGTGCCACCAGCAGAGATGCGGACAACCGTCAATCACCGAATCAGCCCCAGCATTTT
TRBD1,TRBJ1-6,13,-,TRBV6-5,CASSSTGVTPLHF,TGTGCCAGCAGTAGTACAGGGGTTACACCCCTCCACTTT
TRBD1,TRBJ2-1,16,-,TRBV27,CASSGPRQGAGNEQFF,TGTGCCAGCAGTGGACCCAGGCAGGGGGCGGGCAATGAGCAGTTCTTC
TRBD2,TRBJ2-3,17,-,TRBV5-5,CASSWRLAGGPTDTQYF,TGTGCCAGCAGCTGGAGACTAGCGGGAGGGCCCACAGATACGCAGTATTTT
TRBD2,TRBJ2-7,14,-,TRBV4-2,CASSRAGAFYEQYF,TGTGCCAGCAGCAGAGCGGGAGCATTCTACGAGCAGTACTTC
-,TRBJ1-1,15,-,TRBV28,CASSGGGGMNTEAFF,TGTGCCAGCAGCGGGGGAGGAGGCATGAACACTGAAGCTTTCTTT
TRBD2,TRBJ2-3,19,few,TRBV7-2,CASSLGLAGKYSRTDTQYF,TGTGCCAGCAGCTTGGGACTAGCGGGAAAATACTCGAGGACAGATACGCAGTATTTT
TRBD2,TRBJ2-2,16,-,TRBV18,CASSPGLAANTGELFF,TGTGCCAGCTCACCGGGACTAGCGGCGAACACCGGGGAGCTGTTTTTT
-,TRBJ1-2,12,-,TRBV28,CASSPRDYGYTF,TGTGCCAGTAGTCCAAGAGACTATGGCTACACCTTC
TRBD2,TRBJ2-1,16,-,TRBV29-1,CSVGRAGWSSYNEQFF,TGCAGCGTTGGACGAGCGGGGTGGAGCTCCTACAATGAGCAGTTCTTC
TRBD1,TRBJ1-4,19,-,TRBV5-1,CASSLVAGGGSATNEKLFF,TGCGCCAGCAGCTTGGTCGCAGGGGGAGGCAGTGCAACTAATGAAAAACTGTTTTTT
-,TRBJ1-2,14,-,TRBV9,CASSVPGTRDGYTF,TGTGCCAGCAGCGTCCCCGGGACACGTGATGGCTACACCTTC
-,TRBJ2-7,16,few,TRBV4-3,CASSQVLSLAGYEQYF,TGCGCCAGCAGCCAAGTTTTGTCACTAGCCGGCTACGAGCAGTACTTC
-,TRBJ1-1,12,-,TRBV30,CACRQLTYEAFF,TGTGCCTGCCGACAATTAACTTATGAAGCTTTCTTT
-,TRBJ2-7,15,-,TRBV2,CASGRLVGDLYEQYF,TGTGCCAGCGGAAGACTAGTGGGAGACCTCTACGAGCAGTACTTC